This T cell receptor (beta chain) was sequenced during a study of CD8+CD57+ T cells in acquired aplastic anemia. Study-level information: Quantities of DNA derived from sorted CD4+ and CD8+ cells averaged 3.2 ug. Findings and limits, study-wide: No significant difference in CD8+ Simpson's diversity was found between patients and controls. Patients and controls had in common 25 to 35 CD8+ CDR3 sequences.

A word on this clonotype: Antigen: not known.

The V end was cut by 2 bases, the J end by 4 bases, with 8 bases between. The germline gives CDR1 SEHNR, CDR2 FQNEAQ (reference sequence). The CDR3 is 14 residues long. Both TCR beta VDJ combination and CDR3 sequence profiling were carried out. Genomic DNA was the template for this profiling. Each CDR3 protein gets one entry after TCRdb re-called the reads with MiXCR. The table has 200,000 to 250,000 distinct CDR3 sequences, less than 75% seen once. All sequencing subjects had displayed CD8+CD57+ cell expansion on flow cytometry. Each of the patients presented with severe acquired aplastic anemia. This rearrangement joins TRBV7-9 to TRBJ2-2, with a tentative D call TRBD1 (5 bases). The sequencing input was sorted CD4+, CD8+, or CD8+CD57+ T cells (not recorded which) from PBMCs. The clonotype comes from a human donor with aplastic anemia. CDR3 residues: CASSLLQVTGELFF. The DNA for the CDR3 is TGTGCCAGCAGCTTATTACAGGTCACCGGGGAGCTGTTTTTT. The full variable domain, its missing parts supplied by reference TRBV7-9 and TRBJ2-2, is DTGVSQNPRHKITKRGQNVTFRCDPISEHNRLYWYRQTLGQGPEFLTYFQNEAQLEKSRLLSDRFSAERPKGSFSTLEIQRTEQGDSAMYLCASSLLQVTGELFFGEGSRLTVL.